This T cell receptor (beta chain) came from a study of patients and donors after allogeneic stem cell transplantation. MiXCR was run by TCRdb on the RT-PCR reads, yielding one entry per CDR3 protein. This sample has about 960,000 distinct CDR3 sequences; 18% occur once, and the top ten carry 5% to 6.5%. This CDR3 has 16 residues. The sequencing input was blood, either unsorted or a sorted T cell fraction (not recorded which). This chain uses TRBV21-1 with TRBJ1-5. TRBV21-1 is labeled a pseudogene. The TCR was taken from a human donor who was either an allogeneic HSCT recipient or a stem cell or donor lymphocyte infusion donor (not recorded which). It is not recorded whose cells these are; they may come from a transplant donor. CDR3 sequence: CASSKELERLNQPQHF. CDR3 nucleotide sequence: TGTGCCAGCAGCAAAGAGTTGGAAAGGCTCAATCAGCCCCAGCATTTT.